These 7 T cell receptor beta chains share one sample of origin, sequenced in a study of blood T cell repertoires in COVID-19. TCRdb's table, derived via immunoSEQ multiplex PCR, lists solely in-frame clones and lacks some. Of hundreds of thousands of clones in the sample, approximately 90% are singletons; the top ten hold around 9%. Material for sequencing was PBMCs or T cells enriched from blood (not recorded which). These receptors were taken from a woman in her late teens or twenties who had recovered from COVID-19.

The V and J genes are TRBV28 and TRBJ2-1, with a tentative D call TRBD2 (6 bases). Germline values: CDR1 MDHEN, CDR2 SYDVKM. The CDR3 runs 14 residues. The V end was cut by 3 bases, the J end by 4 bases, with 10 bases between. The CDR3 sequence: CASSLEGQYNEQFF. The CDR3 region has the DNA TGTGCCAGCAGTTTGGAGGGCCAGTACAATGAGCAGTTCTTC.

The J gene is TRBJ1-1, the V gene TRBV7-3; 7 bases fit TRBD1. Trimming removed 5 bases from V and 0 bases from J; junction bases left unmatched: 9. CDR1 is SGHTA and CDR2 is FQGTGA in the germline V gene. The CDR3 length is 16 residues. Written as DNA, the CDR3 is TGTGCCAGCAGCCCACATCCGGGGACAGTGAACACTGAAGCTTTCTTT. Translating gives CASSPHPGTVNTEAFF.

The V call is TRBV5-8, the J call TRBJ2-7; D may be TRBD2 (6 bases). Trimming removed 2 bases from V and 5 bases from J, with 17 bases in between. Germline V gives CDR1 SGHTS, CDR2 YDEGEE. The CDR3 spans 15 residues. CDR3: CASSLVIGGPHEQYF. CDR3 DNA: TGTGCCAGCAGCTTAGTCATCGGGGGACCCCACGAGCAGTACTTC.

In nucleotides, the CDR3 is TGTGCCAGCAGCGTAGACAGGGTGCCCTCTGGAAACACCATATATTTT. Its translation: CASSVDRVPSGNTIYF. The chain is built from TRBV9 and TRBJ1-3; possible D gene TRBD1, 6 bases. The CDR3 totals 16 residues. Germline CDR1 reads SGDLS; CDR2 reads YYNGEE. V was trimmed by 0 bases and J by 0 bases, leaving 10 bases between them.

This clone was seen only once. The chain is built from TRBV28 and TRBJ2-6; D is possibly TRBD2 (6 bases). V was trimmed by 2 bases and J by 1 base, leaving 12 bases between them. This CDR3 contains 17 residues. The germline gives CDR1 MDHEN, CDR2 SYDVKM. The CDR3 DNA reads TGTGCCAGCAGTTTAATGTTCGGAGGGTCTGGGGCCAACGTCCTGACTTTC. As protein: CASSLMFGGSGANVLTF.

Comment on this clone: In the same sample, other DNA sequences code for this CDR3. The chain links TRBV19 to TRBJ2-3, with 8 bases identical to TRBD1. The CDR3 extends over 14 amino acids. J gave up 4 bases and V 6 bases, and 6 bases lay outside the gene matches. Germline CDR1 LNHDA, CDR2 SQIVND (reference sequence). The CDR3 region has the DNA TGTGCCAGTAGCTCAGGACAGGGTCCAGATACGCAGTATTTT. Its translation: CASSSGQGPDTQYF.

This chain connects TRBV28 to TRBJ1-2; D might be TRBD1 (5 bases). Germline CDR1 and CDR2: MDHEN and SYDVKM. This CDR3 has 15 residues. With 8 bases removed from V and 3 bases from J, the gap between germline ends came to 19 bases. CDR3 region: CASSSLQAGHYGYTF. In DNA, the CDR3 is TGTGCCAGCTCAAGTTTACAGGCAGGGCACTATGGCTACACCTTC.